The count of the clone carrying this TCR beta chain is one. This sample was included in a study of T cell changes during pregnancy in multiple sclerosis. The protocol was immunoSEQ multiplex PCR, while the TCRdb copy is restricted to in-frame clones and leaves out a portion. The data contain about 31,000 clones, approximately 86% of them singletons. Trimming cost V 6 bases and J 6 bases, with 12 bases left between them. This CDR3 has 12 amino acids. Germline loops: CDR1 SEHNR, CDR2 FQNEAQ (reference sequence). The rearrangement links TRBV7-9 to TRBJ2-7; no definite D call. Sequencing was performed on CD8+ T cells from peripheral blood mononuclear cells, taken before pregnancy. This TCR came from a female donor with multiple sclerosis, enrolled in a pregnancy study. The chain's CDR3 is CASRGESAEQYF. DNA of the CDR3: TGTGCCAGCAGAGGCGAAAGCGCCGAGCAGTACTTC.